The 2 T cell receptor beta chains listed next were all sequenced from one sample in a study of blood T cell repertoires in COVID-19. TCRdb's table, derived via immunoSEQ multiplex PCR, lists solely in-frame clones and lacks some. Of over 100,000 clones listed, approximately 80% are singletons. The sequencing input was peripheral blood. The origin of the receptors is a woman aged 55-69 years with active or convalescent COVID-19.

The CDR3 DNA reads as TGTGCCAGTAGTACCTCATCAGGGTCTGGGGCCAACGTCCTGACTTTC. Its translation: CASSTSSGSGANVLTF. This chain joins TRBV19 and TRBJ2-6; perhaps TRBD1 as D (5 bases). Trimming took 4 bases from V and 1 from J, leaving 11 bases between them. The CDR3 runs to 16 residues. Germline CDR1 LNHDA, CDR2 SQIVND (reference sequence).

The chain uses TRBV25-1 and TRBJ1-6; D is perhaps TRBD1 (5 bases). V lost 0 bases and J lost 9, with 9 bases in between. CDR1 is MGHDK and CDR2 is SYGVNS in the germline V gene. This CDR3 is 14 amino acids long. CDR3 nucleotides: TGTGCCAGCAGTGAATATGGCAGGGCTTCACCCCTCCACTTT. It is translated as CASSEYGRASPLHF. The complete variable domain, with remaining parts taken from reference TRBV25-1 and TRBJ1-6, reads EADIYQTPRYLVIGTGKKITLECSQTMGHDKMYWYQQDPGMELHLIHYSYGVNSTEKGDLSSESTVSRIRTEHFPLTLESARPSHTSQYLCASSEYGRASPLHFGNGTRLTVT.